One TCR beta chain is described in this entry. Its matching antigen is unknown. This sample is drawn from a study of graft-versus-host responses after intestinal transplantation. The repertoire was sequenced with immunoSEQ multiplex PCR; TCRdb's copy has only in-frame clones and lacks some. The sample lists about 70,000 clones, about 94% occurring once. Study-level points and caveats: Analysis identified GvH clones in recipient marrow, with some appearing first in ileum or blood.

Trimming cost V 4 bases and J 2 bases, with 23 bases left between them. This CDR3 is 18 amino acids long. Looked up from germline, CDR1 is SGHNT and CDR2 is YENEEA. The receptor was isolated from a human donor who received an intestinal transplant. J is TRBJ2-5 and V is TRBV11-3; a possible D gene is TRBD2 (5 bases). This material consisted of unstimulated CD8+ T cells sorted from spleen or lymph node cells, taken before intestinal transplant. CDR3 residues: CASSSWGDNNLPQETQYF. DNA for the CDR3: TGTGCCAGCAGCTCCTGGGGAGATAACAATTTACCTCAAGAGACCCAGTACTTC. Variable domain in full (rest from reference TRBV11-3 and TRBJ2-5): EAGVVQSPRYKIIEKKQPVAFWCNPISGHNTLYWYLQNLGQGPELLIRYENEEAVDDSQLPKDRFSAERLKGVDSTLKIQPAELGDSAVYLCASSSWGDNNLPQETQYFGPGTRLLVL.